The following is a T cell receptor (beta chain) sequence with its context. This record comes from a study of blood T cell repertoires in COVID-19. Trimming removed 4 bases from V and 5 bases from J, with 11 bases in between. CDR3 size: 13 residues. Germline V gives CDR1 SQVTM, CDR2 ANQGSEA. In the study's own analysis: The authors estimated nucleated cell counts from reference gene primer amplification. This table comes from immunoSEQ multiplex PCR, and its TCRdb copy is limited to in-frame clones, with some not included. V and J calls and clone size are given by that table; D and trimming were obtained from the DNA. The table lists a few hundred thousand clones, about nine tenths of them singletons.

The sample taken for sequencing was peripheral blood. The V gene is TRBV29-1, the J gene TRBJ1-4, with D unresolved. This receptor was identified in a man between 60 and 75 years old who had recovered from COVID-19. The CDR3 loop reads CSVGPGMNEKLFF. CDR3 nucleotides: TGCAGCGTTGGGCCGGGGATGAATGAAAAACTGTTTTTT.